Listed below are T cell receptor beta chains from one sample, sequenced in a study of early T cells in non-severe SARS-CoV-2 infection. Each CDR3 protein gets one entry after TCRdb re-called the 5' RACE reads with MiXCR. The sample yields under 50,000 distinct CDR3 sequences, approximately 4.1% seen once. The sample comprised whole blood. These receptors were obtained from an adult who was a healthcare worker with PCR-confirmed SARS-CoV-2 infection or an uninfected control (not recorded which). The CDR3 runs from the conserved cysteine through the conserved F or W. Each record gives: J gene, V gene, clone size, D gene, CDR3 DNA, CDR3 protein. The D gene is left open where the match is weak. Clone size appears in some rows only: once, few, many, or a class for an expanded clone.

TRBJ2-2 TRBV18 few NA TGTGCCAGCTCGAGGGAAAACAGCTTAAGCACCGGGGAGCTGTTTTTT CASSRENSLSTGELFF
TRBJ2-7 TRBV13 many TRBD2 TGTGCCAGCAGCGCGACTAGCGGGACCTACGAGCAGTACTTC CASSATSGTYEQYF
TRBJ2-1 TRBV5-8 many TRBD2 TGTGCCAGCAGCTTAGCGGGGGAAGACAATGAGCAGTTCTTC CASSLAGEDNEQFF
TRBJ1-1 TRBV20-1 NA NA TGCAGTGCTAGAGAAGGTGGTGAGGCGCGCTCGACTGAAGCTTTCTTT CSAREGGEARSTEAFF
TRBJ2-1 TRBV20-1 many NA TGCAGTGCTAGCCAAAACCCTGCCCTCAATGAGCAGTTCTTC CSASQNPALNEQFF
TRBJ2-1 TRBV3-1 many NA TGTGCCAGCAGCCAAGTGGCCGAGCAGTTCTTC CASSQVAEQFF
TRBJ1-1 TRBV24-1 many NA TGTGCCACCAGTGCCATGGGAGAAGCTTTCTTT CATSAMGEAFF
TRBJ2-3 TRBV10-3 NA NA TGTGCCATCAGTCTAGCGAAAAGCACAGATACGCAGTATTTT CAISLAKSTDTQYF
TRBJ1-1 TRBV20-1 many NA TGCAGTGCTAGGGTTCCAGGAGCTTACACTGAAGCTTTCTTT CSARVPGAYTEAFF
TRBJ1-4 TRBV2 NA NA TGTGCCAGCAGCCCCGGGGGTTATGAAAAACTGTTTTTT CASSPGGYEKLFF
TRBJ1-1 TRBV5-6 many NA TGTGCCAGCAGCTTATCGGGGGTCACTGAAGCTTTCTTT CASSLSGVTEAFF
TRBJ1-4 TRBV7-2 many NA TGTGCCAGCAGCTTCAGGGGTCTTAATGAAAAACTGTTTTTT CASSFRGLNEKLFF
TRBJ2-1 TRBV20-1 many TRBD1 TGCAGTGCTCCGGACAGGTCCCATGAGCAGTTCTTC CSAPDRSHEQFF
TRBJ2-7 TRBV25-1 many TRBD1 TGTGCCAGCAGAGGAACAGGGGGAAGCTACGAGCAGTACTTC CASRGTGGSYEQYF
TRBJ1-2 TRBV2 many NA TGTGCCAGCAGTGTGGAATCGGACTATGGCTACACCTTC CASSVESDYGYTF
TRBJ2-3 TRBV6-5 many NA TGTGCCAGCCGAGGGGCCCTAACCACAGATACGCAGTATTTT CASRGALTTDTQYF
TRBJ2-5 TRBV5-4 NA NA TGTGCCAGCAGCGGTAGCGGAGCCCTTCAAGAGACCCAGTACTTC CASSGSGALQETQYF
TRBJ2-7 TRBV29-1 many NA TGCAGCGTTGCGGGGCGGGACACTGCCTACGAGCAGTACTTC CSVAGRDTAYEQYF
TRBJ2-3 TRBV30 NA TRBD2 TGTGCCTGGAGTGTACGGGGGGGAAGCACAGATACGCAGTATTTT CAWSVRGGSTDTQYF
TRBJ1-2 TRBV5-4 many NA TGTGCCAGCACCTTAGACCCCAACTCTAACTATGGCTACACCTTC CASTLDPNSNYGYTF
TRBJ1-2 TRBV30 many NA TGTGCCTGGGGCAGGGACTCTTTACCTTTCAACTATGGCTACACCTTC CAWGRDSLPFNYGYTF
TRBJ2-5 TRBV6-5 many NA TGTGCCAGCAGTCGGTGGACTGAGGCGGGAGAGACCCAGTACTTC CASSRWTEAGETQYF
TRBJ1-1 TRBV5-1 many NA TGCGCCAGCAGCTTGGCTGGCGGGGTGGGGAACACTGAAGCTTTCTTT CASSLAGGVGNTEAFF
TRBJ1-1 TRBV27 many NA TGTGCCAGCAGTTTATGGGGAGCACAAGGGATGGCTTTCTTT CASSLWGAQGMAFF
TRBJ2-7 TRBV2 many TRBD2 TGTGCCAGCAGTGAACAGCGGGACTACGAGCAGTACTTC CASSEQRDYEQYF
TRBJ1-2 TRBV29-1 NA NA TGCAGCGTCCGGGCCGCGGGGGGCTATGGCTACACCTTC CSVRAAGGYGYTF
TRBJ2-1 TRBV21-1 many NA TGTGCCAGCAGCGACAATGAGCAGTTCTTC CASSDNEQFF
TRBJ1-6 TRBV6-1 few NA TGTGCCAGCAGTCCAGGGTCTCCTGGCAATTCACCCCTCCACTTT CASSPGSPGNSPLHF
TRBJ2-2 TRBV7-6 few TRBD1 TGTGCCAGCAGCTCGGGAACTACAGGGGCCGGGGAGCTGTTTTTT CASSSGTTGAGELFF
TRBJ2-7 TRBV10-3 many NA TGTGCCATCAGTGGACCACGCCACGGGGGCATCTACGAGCAGTACTTC CAISGPRHGGIYEQYF
TRBJ1-1 TRBV9 many TRBD1 TGTGCCAGCAGCGACCGGGACAGCGTTAACACTGAAGCTTTCTTT CASSDRDSVNTEAFF
TRBJ2-1 TRBV12-3/TRBV12-4 many TRBD2 TGTGCCAGCCGTCCAAGCGGGAGGGACGATGAGCAGTTCTTC CASRPSGRDDEQFF
TRBJ1-6 TRBV19 many NA TGTGCCAGTAGTATAGGTGGGACTCGAGATTCACCCCTCCACTTT CASSIGGTRDSPLHF
TRBJ2-7 TRBV27 many TRBD1 TGTGCCAGCAGTCCTACCGACCCTTCCCCGGACAGGGTCTACGAGCAGTACTTC CASSPTDPSPDRVYEQYF
TRBJ1-3 TRBV6-5 few NA TGTGCCAGCAGTTCCCTTGTGGGGGGAACTGGAAACACCATATATTTT CASSSLVGGTGNTIYF
TRBJ2-2 TRBV28 NA NA TGTGCCAGCAGTCCCATTCCCGGGAACACCGGGGAGCTGTTTTTT CASSPIPGNTGELFF
TRBJ2-3 TRBV7-2 many NA TGTGCCAGCAGCTTAGCCGGGCCTGGGACAGATACGCAGTATTTT CASSLAGPGTDTQYF
TRBJ2-3 TRBV6-4 many TRBD2 TGTGCCAGCAGTGAACTAGCGGGAGCCACAGATACGCAGTATTTT CASSELAGATDTQYF
TRBJ2-7 TRBV7-8 many NA TGTGCCAGCAGCTTATTAGGGCAGTTCTACGAGCAGTACTTC CASSLLGQFYEQYF
TRBJ1-5 TRBV19 many TRBD1 TGTGCCAGTAGTACCGGACAGGGCGGACAGCCCCAGCATTTT CASSTGQGGQPQHF
TRBJ2-1 TRBV7-3 many NA TGTGCCAGCAGCTTAAATGGCTTTAATGAGCAGTTCTTC CASSLNGFNEQFF
TRBJ2-7 TRBV10-3 NA NA TGTGCCAGTGGGCCCCTTAACGAGCAGTACTTC CASGPLNEQYF